These T cell receptor beta chains were read from a single sample in a study of control samples from healthy donors and cancer patients. The assay was immunoSEQ multiplex PCR, and TCRdb's table has in-frame clones only and misses some. This table holds some 110,000 clones, 88% found once. Sequenced input: blood. These receptors were taken from a woman in her 70s in good health. CDR3s include the opening cysteine and the closing phenylalanine or tryptophan. The D gene is left open where the match is weak. The listing skips clone size in some rows; elsewhere it reads once, few, many or a size class.

TRBV27	TRBJ1-2	TRBD1	few	CASRDTGGAGGYTF	TGTGCCAGCAGGGATACAGGGGGCGCGGGTGGCTACACCTTC
TRBV13	TRBJ1-6	NA	NA	CASSPTGGNDSPLHF	TGTGCCAGCAGCCCGACTGGGGGGAATGATTCACCCCTCCACTTT
TRBV10-3	TRBJ2-2	TRBD2	NA	CAISYLAGGNTGELFF	TGTGCCATCAGCTATCTAGCGGGGGGGAACACCGGGGAGCTGTTTTTT
TRBV11-2	TRBJ1-4	NA	NA	CASSPEVHGEKLFF	TGTGCCAGCAGCCCGGAGGTCCACGGCGAAAAACTGTTTTTT
TRBV11-2	TRBJ2-5	NA	NA	CASSSQRGREVETQYF	TGTGCCAGCAGCTCCCAGAGGGGCAGGGAGGTAGAGACCCAGTACTTC
TRBV23-1	TRBJ1-5	TRBD1	NA	CASRDREGSQPQHF	TGCGCCAGCAGGGACAGGGAAGGAAGTCAGCCCCAGCATTTT
TRBV27	TRBJ1-6	TRBD1	NA	CASTWTGSESPLHF	TGTGCCAGCACCTGGACAGGGTCCGAATCACCCCTCCACTTT
TRBV24-1	TRBJ2-5	NA	NA	CATSEAGVGETQYF	TGTGCCACCAGTGAGGCAGGGGTAGGAGAGACCCAGTACTTC
TRBV4-2	TRBJ2-3	NA	NA	CASSQDGAGVVTDTQYF	TGTGCCAGCAGCCAAGATGGGGCAGGGGTGGTTACAGATACGCAGTATTTT
TRBV6-1	TRBJ1-6	NA	NA	CASSEAYGGRGSPLHF	TGTGCCAGCAGTGAAGCTTACGGGGGGCGGGGGTCACCCCTCCACTTT
TRBV5-1	TRBJ1-5	NA	NA	CANSGEGGHGQPQHF	TGCGCCAACAGCGGGGAGGGGGGGCACGGTCAGCCCCAGCATTTT
TRBV5-1	TRBJ2-7	NA	many	CASSLLDSYEQYF	TGCGCCAGCAGCCTCCTCGACTCCTACGAGCAGTACTTC
TRBV19	TRBJ1-1	NA	NA	CASSRVGGNTEAFF	TGTGCCAGTAGTAGGGTGGGGGGGAACACTGAAGCTTTCTTT
TRBV19	TRBJ1-1	NA	NA	CASTPGTEAFF	TGTGCCAGTACCCCCGGCACTGAAGCTTTCTTT
TRBV7-3	TRBJ2-1	NA	once	CASSLRTTEQFF	TGTGCCAGCAGCCTCCGGACCACGGAGCAGTTCTTC
TRBV5-6	TRBJ2-1	TRBD1	few	CASIGQGALYNEQFF	TGTGCCAGCATCGGACAGGGCGCCCTTTACAATGAGCAGTTCTTC
TRBV2	TRBJ1-5	NA	NA	CASSSGVQPQHF	TGTGCCAGCAGTTCAGGGGTCCAGCCCCAGCATTTT
TRBV2	TRBJ2-1	TRBD1	NA	CASSNGQGRTNEQFF	TGTGCCAGCAGTAATGGACAGGGGAGAACGAATGAGCAGTTCTTC
TRBV29-1	TRBJ1-2	NA	NA	CSVKRGSYGYTF	TGCAGCGTAAAACGGGGGTCCTATGGCTACACCTTC
TRBV24-1	TRBJ2-2	NA	once	CATSRGPRELFF	TGTGCCACCAGTCGGGGGCCGCGGGAGCTGTTTTTT
TRBV20-1	TRBJ2-1	NA	NA	CSARDFPEQFF	TGCAGTGCTAGAGATTTCCCTGAGCAGTTCTTC
TRBV5-4	TRBJ2-3	TRBD2	NA	CASSAIAGDTQYF	TGTGCCAGCAGCGCTATAGCGGGAGATACGCAGTATTTT
TRBV9	TRBJ2-3	NA	NA	CASSPRGSSTDTQYF	TGTGCCAGCAGCCCAAGAGGGTCTAGCACAGATACGCAGTATTTT
TRBV7-9	TRBJ2-2	NA	NA	CAGAGNTGELFF	TGTGCCGGTGCCGGGAACACCGGGGAGCTGTTTTTT
TRBV5-1	TRBJ1-2	TRBD1	NA	CASSLKGTAVDGYTF	TGCGCCAGCAGCTTAAAAGGGACAGCCGTCGATGGCTACACCTTC
TRBV19	TRBJ1-5	NA	NA	CASRSPNSNQPQHF	TGTGCCAGTAGGTCGCCGAATAGCAATCAGCCCCAGCATTTT
TRBV3-1/TRBV3-2	TRBJ1-6	NA	NA	CASSQVRGNNSPLHF	TGTGCCAGCAGCCAAGTAAGGGGGAATAATTCACCCCTCCACTTT
TRBV3-1/TRBV3-2	TRBJ1-2	TRBD1	NA	CASSQVGDRGVYGYTF	TGTGCCAGCAGCCAAGTCGGGGACAGGGGCGTCTATGGCTACACCTTC